The T cell receptor beta chain under discussion was sequenced for a study of blood T cell repertoires in COVID-19 (dated by TCRdb to 2018 to 2020). Some background on the complete study: The collaborator samples originated in the United States, Italy and Spain and spanned the acute and convalescent phases of COVID-19. The prospective study material was composed of cDNA or gDNA derived from T cells, B-cell-depleted T cells, or PBMCs. The dataset comprised deeply sampled blood TCRbeta repertoires from subjects exposed to, actively infected with, or recovered from COVID-19. The repertoires were released in a freely available public database intended as a resource for research on the immune response to SARS-CoV-2. Samples were obtained from the ongoing ImmuneRACE study (first 160 participants) and from 1,254 subjects provided by 6 global collaborators. Sample metadata almost always included a de-identified subject ID, COVID-19 status, age in years and sex. Where available, HLA class I and class II types were obtained from metadata supplied by the sample provider rather than from assay-based typing. Results the study describes overall, beyond this receptor: The quantity of clinical and demographic metadata differed by source and by participant and was supplied without curation.

Each collaborating institution followed its own protocols to collect whole blood in K2EDTA tubes. For TCRbeta analysis, collaborators shipped samples as frozen whole blood, isolated PBMCs, or DNA extracted from either of those sample types. TCRbeta CDR3 regions were amplified from genomic DNA using the immunoSEQ Assay, a bias-controlled multiplex PCR. The authors processed their data as follows. The number of nucleated cells in each sample was estimated from the amplification of reference gene primers within the assay. Sequence reads were collapsed and filtered to measure the absolute abundance of every unique TCRbeta CDR3 rearrangement. Productive Simpson clonality was computed per sample as the square root of Simpson's diversity index over productive rearrangements. Drawn from immuneACCESS, this table holds only the in-frame rearrangements with V and J called that TCRdb kept. Clones are partly lost; checked studies trace under half to an unresolved V gene and leave the rest unexplained. V, J and clone size were drawn from that table, and D and trimming were deduced from the DNA. Recorded for this sample are tens of thousands of clones; about nine tenths of them occurred a single time. Roughly 5% of the sample goes to the ten largest clones.

Remarks on this clone: Its recognized antigen is unknown. No qualities accompany the bases; no much larger clone lies one base away.

The TCR was taken from a man in his sixties or seventies with acute or convalescent COVID-19. The sequenced sample was peripheral blood.

The DNA sequence is given as TGTGCCAGTAGTATGCGGGGAGGTGGAAACACCATATATTTT. It encodes CASSMRGGGNTIYF. The rearranged segments are TRBV19 and TRBJ1-3, with no reliable assignment of the D segment. Looking up the germline V gene (reference sequence) yields CDR1 LNHDA and CDR2 SQIVND. V and J lose 3 bases and 3 bases, and a span of 9 bases separates them. There are 14 amino acids in the CDR3, from cysteine to phenylalanine inclusive. Only CDR3 DNA is held: 42 bases, read in frame from base 1.